The 27 T cell receptor beta chains below all came from one sample that was sequenced in a study of blood T cell repertoires in COVID-19. Produced via immunoSEQ multiplex PCR; TCRdb's table is partial and in-frame only. The table lists around 140,000 clones, around 81% of them singletons. The sequenced sample was peripheral blood. These receptors originate from a human donor in a cohort sampled during active COVID-19.

The rearrangement joins TRBV7-2 to TRBJ2-7, with 9 nucleotides matching TRBD1. There are 13 residues in the CDR3. The V gene's germline CDR1 is SGHTA and CDR2 FQGNSA. V shed 5 bases, J shed 5 bases, and the junction held 4 bases outside the gene matches. CDR3 bases: TGTGCCAGCAGCCCCCGGACAGGGGACGAGCAGTACTTC. The encoded protein is CASSPRTGDEQYF.

The chain is built from TRBV6-5 and TRBJ2-3; 7 bases map to TRBD1. CDR3 length: 15 amino acids. Looked up from germline, CDR1 is MNHEY and CDR2 is SVGAGI. J was trimmed by 0 bases and V by 6 bases; bases with no gene match: 6. The CDR3 reads CASSPRGFSTDTQYF. The CDR3, as DNA: TGTGCCAGCAGCCCCAGGGGGTTCAGCACAGATACGCAGTATTTT.

The V call is TRBV2, the J call TRBJ2-5; 8 positions match TRBD1. This CDR3 contains 16 residues. Per germline, CDR1 SNHLY and CDR2 FYNNEI. After removal of 5 bases from V and 2 bases from J, the junction contained 10 bases not matched to a gene. CDR3 amino acids: CASSYGQGVRQETQYF. The CDR3 DNA reads TGTGCCAGCAGTTATGGACAGGGAGTTAGGCAAGAGACCCAGTACTTC.

This clone was counted once. CDR3 DNA: TGCGCCAGCAGCCAAGATCCTCAAAACATTCAGTACTTC. This gives the protein CASSQDPQNIQYF. The gene calls are TRBV4-3 and TRBJ2-4; D remains ambiguous. Germline V gene sequence: CDR1 LGHNA, CDR2 YSLEER. CDR3 size: 13 residues. The ends were cut back, 0 bases at V and 5 bases at J, with 5 bases in the middle.

J is TRBJ2-7 and V is TRBV12-3 or TRBV12-4; TRBD1 is a possible D gene (6 bases). The V gene lost 7 bases and the J gene lost 7 bases, with 14 bases spanning the gap. This CDR3 region has 12 residues. In nucleotides, the CDR3 is TGTGCCAGCACCAGGGGCGCGCGGGAGCAGTACTTC. Residues: CASTRGAREQYF.

The chain combines TRBV12-3 or TRBV12-4 with TRBJ2-1, with 7 bases aligning to TRBD2. The CDR3 extends over 13 amino acids. Trimming removed 3 bases from V and 8 bases from J; junction bases left unmatched: 4. CDR3 loop: CASSLTSLDEQFF. DNA of the CDR3: TGTGCCAGCAGTTTGACTAGCCTCGATGAGCAGTTCTTC.

V gene TRBV27 combines with J gene TRBJ2-6; D is ambiguous. Trimming took 6 bases from V and 0 from J, leaving 3 bases between them. From germline, CDR1 is MNHEY and CDR2 SMNVEV (reference sequence). The CDR3 is 13 residues long. The CDR3 loop is CASRASGANVLTF. CDR3 DNA sequence: TGTGCCAGCAGGGCCTCTGGGGCCAACGTCCTGACTTTC.

The chain joins TRBV6-5 to TRBJ1-4; no clear D gene. The CDR3 sequence is 12 residues long. The germline V gene has CDR1 MNHEY and CDR2 SVGAGI. The V and J ends lost 7 bases and 8 bases respectively, with 11 bases between them. CDR3 in DNA: TGTGCCAGCAATTGGGTGAGGGAAAAACTGTTTTTT. This sequence encodes CASNWVREKLFF.

This clone occurred a few times. J is TRBJ2-3 and V is TRBV4-2; unclear D gene. Germline V gene lookup returns CDR1 LGHNA and CDR2 YNFKEQ. CDR3 length: 14 amino acids. V was shortened by 1 base and J by 6 bases, with 11 bases between the two germline ends. CDR3 bases: TGTGCCAGCAGCCAAGGTCCTGTGGAGGATACGCAGTATTTT. It specifies CASSQGPVEDTQYF.

This clone was seen a single time. One end of the junction fails to match germline, which may point to a read error. The chain joins TRBV7-7 to TRBJ2-1; TRBD2 agrees at 9 bases. Germline loops: CDR1 SSHAT, CDR2 FNYEAQ (reference sequence). The length of the CDR3 is 16 residues. CDR3 bases: TGTGCTAGCAGCTCAGGGGCGGGAGGGCCATACAATGAGCAGTTCTTC. Translation gives CASSSGAGGPYNEQFF.

This clone was seen a single time. The J gene is TRBJ1-1, the V gene TRBV19, with D maybe TRBD1 (6 bases). CDR3 length: 13 residues. Germline V gene data show CDR1 as LNHDA and CDR2 as SQIVND (reference sequence). V was clipped by 9 bases and J by 0 bases, with 11 bases between them. The CDR3 DNA reads TGTGCCAGCGGAACAGGGTTGAACACTGAAGCTTTCTTT. It specifies CASGTGLNTEAFF.

The chain is built from TRBV5-1 and TRBJ1-1; D is perhaps TRBD1 (6 bases). Germline values: CDR1 SGHRS, CDR2 YFSETQ. There are 14 residues in the CDR3. V shed 5 bases and J shed 1 base, with 12 bases lying between them. The CDR3 loop is CASRPQTGNTEAFF. Here the CDR3 DNA reads TGCGCCAGCAGACCCCAGACAGGGAACACTGAAGCTTTCTTT.

This clone was observed a handful of times. The rearrangement uses TRBV7-3 and TRBJ2-1; D possibly corresponds to TRBD2 (5 bases). V shed 4 bases and J shed 9 bases, with 13 bases lying between them. The CDR3 is made up of 13 amino acids. In germline, CDR1 is SGHTA, CDR2 FQGTGA. This CDR3 is CASSSYRGSEQFF. In DNA form, the CDR3 reads TGTGCCAGCAGCTCCTACCGGGGTAGTGAGCAGTTCTTC.

The chain joins TRBV5-4 to TRBJ2-3, with TRBD2 matching 7 bases. Looked up from germline, CDR1 is SGHNT and CDR2 is YYREEE (reference sequence). This CDR3 has 15 residues. V was clipped by 0 bases and J by 4 bases; unmatched bases: 5. CDR3 protein: CASSLVGLVADTQYF. The CDR3 DNA sequence: TGTGCCAGCAGCTTGGTCGGACTAGTTGCAGATACGCAGTATTTT.

In this sample, this clone turned up once. The chain is built from TRBV2 and TRBJ1-6, with TRBD1 matching 10 bases. This CDR3 has 13 residues. J gave up 9 bases and V 8 bases, and 4 bases lay outside the gene matches. Germline V lookup: CDR1 SNHLY, CDR2 FYNNEI. The DNA for the CDR3 is TGTGCCAGCTCCCGGGACAGGGGTTCACCCCTCCACTTT. Its protein is CASSRDRGSPLHF.

The V call is TRBV2, the J call TRBJ2-5, with 10 bases aligning to TRBD2. Germline V gene lookup returns CDR1 SNHLY and CDR2 FYNNEI. Losses at the gene ends were 8 bases for V and 4 bases for J; bases not matched to a gene: 19. The CDR3 covers 18 residues. Here the CDR3 DNA reads TGTGCCAGCGGGGACAGCCCTCTAGCGGGAGCGGGTGGAGAGACCCAGTACTTC. It codes for CASGDSPLAGAGGETQYF.

V usage is TRBV18 and J usage is TRBJ1-3; possible D gene TRBD1, 5 bases. This CDR3 has 17 residues. Trimming shortened V by 6 bases and J by 4 bases, and 22 bases separated the two germline ends. Germline CDR1 reads KGHSH; CDR2 reads LQKENI. This chain's CDR3 is CASSPGTPRVGGNTIYF. CDR3 sequence (DNA): TGTGCCAGCTCCCCCGGGACTCCTCGCGTGGGAGGAAACACCATATATTTT.

This chain connects TRBV5-1 to TRBJ2-2, with 12 bases fitting TRBD2. The CDR3 contains 17 residues. The V segment lost 3 bases and the J segment 3 bases; nucleotides outside the gene matches: 6. CDR1 is SGHRS, CDR2 YFSETQ, per germline. DNA of the CDR3: TGCGCCAGCAGCTCGGGGGGACTAGCGGGTTACACCGGGGAGCTGTTTTTT. Translated, it gives CASSSGGLAGYTGELFF.

CDR3 loop: CATKTGGGDEKLFF. The CDR3 nucleotides are TGTGCCACCAAGACAGGGGGTGGCGATGAAAAACTGTTTTTT. The chain has TRBV6-5 and TRBJ1-4; 9 nucleotides line up with TRBD1. Looked up from germline, CDR1 is MNHEY and CDR2 is SVGAGI. J gave up 6 bases and V 10 bases, and 9 bases lay outside the gene matches. This CDR3 comprises 14 residues.

This chain joins TRBV7-2 and TRBJ1-5, with 7 bases matching TRBD1. V lost 4 bases to trimming and J lost 5 bases; unmatched junction nucleotides: 5. Germline V CDR1 and CDR2: SGHTA, FQGNSA. This CDR3 contains 14 residues. The CDR3 here is CASSSTGPHQPQHF. DNA of the CDR3: TGTGCCAGCAGCTCGACAGGGCCCCATCAGCCCCAGCATTTT.

The V call is TRBV7-3, the J call TRBJ2-5; 12 positions agree with TRBD1. The CDR3 runs 16 residues. The germline V gene has CDR1 SGHTA and CDR2 FQGTGA. Trimming cost V 4 bases and J 4 bases; bases outside gene matches: 7. DNA for the CDR3: TGTGCCAGCAGCTGGGGACAGGGGGCGCCGGGAGAGACCCAGTACTTC. It encodes CASSWGQGAPGETQYF.

V and J are TRBV21-1 and TRBJ1-2; TRBD1 is the table's D call and was not checked against the DNA. TRBV21-1 is described as a pseudogene. The CDR3 contains 14 residues. The CDR3 region is CASSHTGHCYGYTF. The CDR3, as DNA: TGTGCCAGCAGCCATACAGGGCACTGCTATGGCTACACCTTC.

The rearrangement links TRBV18 to TRBJ1-1, with 7 positions matching TRBD1. The V and J ends lost 3 bases and 5 bases, in that order; junction bases with no gene match: 18. Germline V gene sequence: CDR1 KGHSH, CDR2 LQKENI. The CDR3 totals 18 residues. The CDR3 DNA follows: TGTGCCAGCTCACCCGAGGCAGGGGGTTTCATAATCGGGACTGAAGCTTTCTTT. As protein: CASSPEAGGFIIGTEAFF.

This chain connects TRBV19 to TRBJ2-2; TRBD1 matches 7 bases. Germline V gives CDR1 LNHDA, CDR2 SQIVND (reference sequence). Trimming took 5 bases from V and 5 from J; bases not matched to a gene: 5. The CDR3 is 14 amino acids. The CDR3 reads CASSDRVRTGELFF. CDR3 nucleotides: TGTGCCAGTAGTGACAGGGTTCGGACCGGGGAGCTGTTTTTT.

The V gene is TRBV5-1, the J gene TRBJ2-7; a weak D match, TRBD2 (5 bases). The CDR3 runs to 16 residues. The germline CDR1 and CDR2 sequences are SGHRS and YFSETQ. The germline V and J ends were trimmed by 4 bases and 2 bases, with 19 bases remaining between them. CDR3 bases: TGCGCCAGCAGCGCTCAACTAGTTTATCTACCCTACGAGCAGTACTTC. Its translation: CASSAQLVYLPYEQYF.

The chain joins TRBV19 to TRBJ2-5; 7 bases fit TRBD1. From germline, CDR1 is LNHDA and CDR2 SQIVND (reference sequence). V lost 7 bases to trimming and J lost 5 bases; unmatched junction nucleotides: 16. The CDR3 sequence is 16 residues long. CDR3 in amino acids: CASTPSGGRGWETQYF. CDR3 nucleotide sequence: TGTGCCAGTACTCCGTCAGGGGGACGAGGGTGGGAGACCCAGTACTTC.

V gene TRBV7-2 combines with J gene TRBJ2-5; D is perhaps TRBD2 (6 bases). The V end lost 1 base, the J end lost 5 bases, and 14 bases lay between the germline ends. Germline V lookup: CDR1 SGHTA, CDR2 FQGNSA. There are 15 residues in the CDR3. CDR3 sequence reads: CASSLDGSVLETQYF. The CDR3 nucleotides read TGTGCCAGCAGCTTAGACGGGAGTGTATTGGAGACCCAGTACTTC.